This T cell receptor beta chain appears in the sequencing data of a study of response to subunit inactivated influenza vaccine. General study points: New T cells are recruited in small numbers by each seasonal influenza vaccination, according to the authors' suggestion.

On this clonotype itself: Its antigen is currently unknown.

TCRdb independently ran MiXCR on the RT-PCR reads; one entry per CDR3 protein. Of hundreds of thousands of distinct CDR3 sequences in the sample, 11% to 15% were seen once. The clonotype comes from a man aged 45-65 years who received an inactivated influenza vaccine. Sequences were derived from PBMCs from blood, sampled about 14 days before vaccination.

The CDR3 is CASTRETQYF. The CDR3 nucleotides read TGCGCCAGCACGCGGGAGACCCAGTACTTC. This chain uses TRBV5-1 with TRBJ2-5; no clear D. CDR3 length: 10 amino acids. Between the trimmed V and J ends, which lost 6 bases and 5 bases, there was a span of 5 bases. CDR1 is SGHRS, CDR2 YFSETQ, per germline.